This TCR beta chain came from a study of blood T cell repertoires in COVID-19 (dated by TCRdb to about 2020). Study-wide context: The collaborator samples originated in the United States, Italy and Spain and spanned the acute and convalescent phases of COVID-19. Nearly every sample came with metadata listing a de-identified subject ID, COVID-19 status, age in years and sex. The repertoires were made available in a free public database intended to serve as a resource for research on the immune response to SARS-CoV-2. The material from the prospective study consisted of cDNA or gDNA derived from T cells, B-cell-depleted T cells, or PBMCs. HLA class I and class II types, where available, came from metadata supplied by the sample provider rather than from assay-based typing. Deeply sampled blood TCRbeta repertoires from subjects exposed to, actively infected with, or recovered from COVID-19 were included in the dataset. The samples were drawn from two sources: the first 160 participants of the ongoing ImmuneRACE study, and 1,000 to 1,500 subjects contributed by 6 global collaborators.

Whole blood was collected in K2EDTA tubes by collaborating institutions according to the institutions' own protocols. For TCRbeta analysis, collaborators shipped samples in one of three forms: frozen whole blood, isolated PBMCs, or DNA extracted from either of those sample types. Between the V and J ends, shortened by 1 base and 0 bases respectively, the junction contains 7 bases. From cysteine to phenylalanine, the CDR3 is 15 amino acids long. CDR3 DNA only is kept here, 45 bases in frame from base 1. The germline V gene encodes CDR1 SGHNT and CDR2 YENEEA. What the work shows at the level of the full study, not this receptor alone: Clinical and demographic metadata were provided uncurated, with the amount varying by source and participant.

Note on this clone: Its target antigen remains unknown. Base qualities are not recorded, but no much larger clone differs from it by a single base.

The immunoSEQ Assay, a bias-controlled multiplex PCR, was used to amplify TCRbeta CDR3 regions from genomic DNA. Processing in the source paper ran as follows. The number of nucleated cells in each sample was estimated by amplification of reference gene primers within the assay. To quantify the absolute abundance of each unique TCRbeta CDR3 rearrangement, sequence reads were collapsed and filtered. For each sample, productive Simpson clonality was calculated as the square root of Simpson's diversity index across productive rearrangements. This is the immuneACCESS table as TCRdb keeps it, with only in-frame sequences that have V and J called. A part of the clones is gone; compared with another copy, unresolved V genes explain less than half, and the rest is unexplained. V and J calls and clone size are given by that table; D and trimming were obtained from the DNA. The sample table contains more than 85,000 clones; only one count was recorded for 80% to 85% of them. The top ten clonotypes cover approximately 15% of the sample.

The V and J genes are TRBV11-3 and TRBJ2-1, with the D gene uncertain. The material sequenced was peripheral blood. The sequence came from a woman older than 75 with acute or convalescent COVID-19. For the CDR3, the sequence is CASSLARSSYNEQFF. The DNA reads TGTGCCAGCAGCTTAGCGCGGTCCTCCTACAATGAGCAGTTCTTC. Extended through the reference TRBV11-3 and TRBJ2-1 proteins, this CDR3 yields the full variable domain: EAGVVQSPRYKIIEKKQPVAFWCNPISGHNTLYWYLQNLGQGPELLIRYENEEAVDDSQLPKDRFSAERLKGVDSTLKIQPAELGDSAVYLCASSLARSSYNEQFFGPGTRLTVL.